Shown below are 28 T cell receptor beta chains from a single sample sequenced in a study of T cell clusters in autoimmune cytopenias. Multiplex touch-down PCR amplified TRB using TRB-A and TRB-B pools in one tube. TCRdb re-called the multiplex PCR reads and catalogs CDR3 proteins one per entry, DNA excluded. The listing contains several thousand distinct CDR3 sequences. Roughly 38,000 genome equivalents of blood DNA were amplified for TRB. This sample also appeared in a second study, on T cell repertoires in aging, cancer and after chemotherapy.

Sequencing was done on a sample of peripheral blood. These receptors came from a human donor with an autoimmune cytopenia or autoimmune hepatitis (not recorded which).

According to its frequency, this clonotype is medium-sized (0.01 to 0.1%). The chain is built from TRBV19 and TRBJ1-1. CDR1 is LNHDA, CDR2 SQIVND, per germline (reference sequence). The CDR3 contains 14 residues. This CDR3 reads CASSTFSMNTEAFF.

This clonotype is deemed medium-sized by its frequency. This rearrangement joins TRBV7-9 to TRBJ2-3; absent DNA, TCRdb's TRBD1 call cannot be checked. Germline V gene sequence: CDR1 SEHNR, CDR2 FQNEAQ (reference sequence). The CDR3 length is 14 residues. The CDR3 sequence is CASSQRQGADTQYF. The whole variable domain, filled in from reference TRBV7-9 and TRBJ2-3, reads DTGVSQNPRHKITKRGQNVTFRCDPISEHNRLYWYRQTLGQGPEFLTYFQNEAQLEKSRLLSDRFSAERPKGSFSTLEIQRTEQGDSAMYLCASSQRQGADTQYFGPGTRLTVL.

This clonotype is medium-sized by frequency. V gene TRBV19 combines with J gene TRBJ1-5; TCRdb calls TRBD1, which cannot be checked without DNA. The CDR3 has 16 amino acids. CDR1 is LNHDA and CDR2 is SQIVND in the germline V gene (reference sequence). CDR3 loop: CASSMDRGGGNQPQHF. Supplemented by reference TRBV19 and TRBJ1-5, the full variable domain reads DGGITQSPKYLFRKEGQNVTLSCEQNLNHDAMYWYRQDPGQGLRLIYYSQIVNDFQKGDIAEGYSVSREKKESFPLTVTSAQKNPTAFYLCASSMDRGGGNQPQHFGDGTRLSIL.

The CDR3 loop reads CASSLSGDSLRGQYF. The chain links TRBV5-4 to TRBJ2-5; the D call of TRBD1 rests on TCRdb alone, since no DNA is present to check it. Germline-derived CDR1 and CDR2 are SGHNT and YYREEE (reference sequence). CDR3 size: 15 residues.

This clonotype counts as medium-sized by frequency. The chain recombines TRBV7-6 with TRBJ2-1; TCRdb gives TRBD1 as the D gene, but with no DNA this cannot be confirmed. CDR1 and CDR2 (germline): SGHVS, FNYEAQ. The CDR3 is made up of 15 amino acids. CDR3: CASSLDITGYNEQFF.

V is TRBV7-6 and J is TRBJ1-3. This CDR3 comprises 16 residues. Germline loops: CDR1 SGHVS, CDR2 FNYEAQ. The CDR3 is CASSLVLFGKGNTIYF.

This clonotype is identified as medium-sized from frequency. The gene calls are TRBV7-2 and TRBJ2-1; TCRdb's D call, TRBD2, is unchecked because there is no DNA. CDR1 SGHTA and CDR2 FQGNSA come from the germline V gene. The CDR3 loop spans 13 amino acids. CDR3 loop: CASRTSGSNEQFF. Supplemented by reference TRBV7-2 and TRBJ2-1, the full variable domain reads GAGVSQSPSNKVTEKGKDVELRCDPISGHTALYWYRQSLGQGLEFLIYFQGNSAPDKSGLPSDRFSAERTGGSVSTLTIQRTQQEDSAVYLCASRTSGSNEQFFGPGTRLTVL.

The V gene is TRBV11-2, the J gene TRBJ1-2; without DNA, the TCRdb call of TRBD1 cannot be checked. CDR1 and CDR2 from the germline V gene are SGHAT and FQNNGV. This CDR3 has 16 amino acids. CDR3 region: CASSLDRGAGAYGYTF.

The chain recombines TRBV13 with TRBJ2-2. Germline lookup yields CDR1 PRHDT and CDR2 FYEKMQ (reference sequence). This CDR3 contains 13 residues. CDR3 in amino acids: CASRTRNTGELFF. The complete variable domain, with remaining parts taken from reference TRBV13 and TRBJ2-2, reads AAGVIQSPRHLIKEKRETATLKCYPIPRHDTVYWYQQGPGQDPQFLISFYEKMQSDKGSIPDRFSAQQFSDYHSELNMSSLELGDSALYFCASRTRNTGELFFGEGSRLTVL.

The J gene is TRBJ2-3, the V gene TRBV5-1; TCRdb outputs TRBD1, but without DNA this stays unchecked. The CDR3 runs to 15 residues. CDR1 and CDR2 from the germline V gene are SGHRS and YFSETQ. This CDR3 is CASSLGQFSTDTQYF.

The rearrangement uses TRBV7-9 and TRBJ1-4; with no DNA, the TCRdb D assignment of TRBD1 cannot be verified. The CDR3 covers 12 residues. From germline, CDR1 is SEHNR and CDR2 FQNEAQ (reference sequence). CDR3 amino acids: CASSPGQGPVFF.

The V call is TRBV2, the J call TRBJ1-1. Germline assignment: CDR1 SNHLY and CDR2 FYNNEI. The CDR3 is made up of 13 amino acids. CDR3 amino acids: CASIREMNTEAFF.

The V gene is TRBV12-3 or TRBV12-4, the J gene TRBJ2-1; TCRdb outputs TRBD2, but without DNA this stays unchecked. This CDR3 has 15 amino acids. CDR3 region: CASSAFSGTYNEQFF.

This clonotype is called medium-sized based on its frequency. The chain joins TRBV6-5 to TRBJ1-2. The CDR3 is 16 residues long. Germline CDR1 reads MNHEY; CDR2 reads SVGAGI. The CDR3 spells CASSYSPAVYNYGYTF.

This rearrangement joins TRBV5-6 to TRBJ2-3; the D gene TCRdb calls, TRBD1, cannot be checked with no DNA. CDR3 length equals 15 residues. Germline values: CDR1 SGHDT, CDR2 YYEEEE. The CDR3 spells CASSRTGVGTDTQYF.

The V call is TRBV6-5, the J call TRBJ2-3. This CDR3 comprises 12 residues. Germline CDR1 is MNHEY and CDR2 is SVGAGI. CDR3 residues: CASSYLTDTQYF.

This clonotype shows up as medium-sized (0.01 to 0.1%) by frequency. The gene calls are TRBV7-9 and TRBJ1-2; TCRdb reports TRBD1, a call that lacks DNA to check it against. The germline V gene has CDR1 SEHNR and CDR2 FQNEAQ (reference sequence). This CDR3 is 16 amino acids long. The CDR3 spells CASSIRTGGGYYGYTF.

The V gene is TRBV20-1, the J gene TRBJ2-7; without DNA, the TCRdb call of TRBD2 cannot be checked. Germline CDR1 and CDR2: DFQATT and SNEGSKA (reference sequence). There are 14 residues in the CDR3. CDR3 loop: CSARPGLTTGEQYF.

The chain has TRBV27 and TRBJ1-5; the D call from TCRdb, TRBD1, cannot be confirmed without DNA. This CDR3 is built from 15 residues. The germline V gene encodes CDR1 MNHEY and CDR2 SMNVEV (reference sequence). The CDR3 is CASRQITGANQPQHF.

The CDR3 spells CASSEFGTGSYSPLHF. The chain employs TRBV5-4 and TRBJ1-6; TCRdb calls TRBD1, which cannot be checked without DNA. This CDR3 is 16 amino acids long. CDR1 and CDR2 (germline): SGHNT, YYREEE (reference sequence).

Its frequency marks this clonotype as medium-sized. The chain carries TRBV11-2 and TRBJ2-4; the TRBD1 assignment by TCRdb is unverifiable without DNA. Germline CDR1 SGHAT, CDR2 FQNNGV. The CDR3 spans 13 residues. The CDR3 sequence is CASSLEPGNIQYF.

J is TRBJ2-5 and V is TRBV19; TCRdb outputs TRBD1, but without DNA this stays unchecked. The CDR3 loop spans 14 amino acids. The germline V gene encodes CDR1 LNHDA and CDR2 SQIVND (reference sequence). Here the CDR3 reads CASSIGTGQETQYF. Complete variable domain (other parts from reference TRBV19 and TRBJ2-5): DGGITQSPKYLFRKEGQNVTLSCEQNLNHDAMYWYRQDPGQGLRLIYYSQIVNDFQKGDIAEGYSVSREKKESFPLTVTSAQKNPTAFYLCASSIGTGQETQYFGPGTRLLVL.

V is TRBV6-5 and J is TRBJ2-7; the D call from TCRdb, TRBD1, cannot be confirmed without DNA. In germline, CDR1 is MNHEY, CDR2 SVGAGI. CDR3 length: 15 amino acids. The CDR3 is CASSYSGTANYEQYF.

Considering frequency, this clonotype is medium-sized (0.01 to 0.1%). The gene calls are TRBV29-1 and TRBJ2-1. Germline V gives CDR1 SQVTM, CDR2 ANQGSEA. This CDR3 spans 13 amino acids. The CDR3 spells CSVAGDSFGEQFF.

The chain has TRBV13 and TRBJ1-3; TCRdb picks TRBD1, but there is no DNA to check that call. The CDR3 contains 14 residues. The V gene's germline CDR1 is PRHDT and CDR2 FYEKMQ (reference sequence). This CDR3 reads CASRSPRSGNTIYF.

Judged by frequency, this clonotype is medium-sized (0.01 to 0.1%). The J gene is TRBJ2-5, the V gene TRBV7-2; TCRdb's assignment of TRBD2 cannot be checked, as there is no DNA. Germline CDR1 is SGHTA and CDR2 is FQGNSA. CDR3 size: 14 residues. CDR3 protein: CASSLRGGGETQYF.

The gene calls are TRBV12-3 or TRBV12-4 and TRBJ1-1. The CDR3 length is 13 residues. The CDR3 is CASSSQVFSEAFF.

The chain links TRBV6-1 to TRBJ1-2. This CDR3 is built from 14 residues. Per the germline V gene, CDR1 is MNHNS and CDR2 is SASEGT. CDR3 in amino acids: CASSRVSSDYGYTF.